This T cell receptor (beta chain) was retrieved from a study of T-cell memory formation after mild COVID-19. Across the study: TCR clusters were largely donor specific.

General study results and limits: Those CD4+ clones that contracted were mainly in CM and EM (CD8+ ones in EMRA). CD4/CD8 balance held among clones contracting day 15 to 85, and later expanders leaned CD4+. Some SARS-CoV-2-responding clones were already detected in memory before infection.

V was shortened by 3 bases and J by 6 bases, with 12 bases between the two germline ends. CDR1 and CDR2 from the germline V gene are KGHSH and LQKENI. This CDR3 is built from 13 residues. Details on this clonotype: Its antigen is currently unknown.

In TCRdb, the 5' RACE reads were re-called with MiXCR into one record per CDR3 protein. The sample yields some 300,000 distinct CDR3 sequences, 20% seen once. The sequencing input was PBMCs or a T cell subset sorted from them (not recorded which). The V gene is TRBV18, the J gene TRBJ2-7; D is unclear. The receptor was isolated from a man aged 18 to 35 who had mild COVID-19 (a few samples of this study predate the infection). Cell type and time point are not known. CDR3 residues: CASSPSLGSEQYF. The CDR3 DNA reads TGTGCCAGCTCACCGTCCCTGGGGTCCGAGCAGTACTTC.